This T cell receptor beta chain originates from a study of long-term antiretroviral therapy in people with HIV (dated by TCRdb to between 2021 and 2024). Turning to the overall study: The earliest samples were collected roughly a decade before the 2015 WHO recommendation for immediate ART, at a time when ART was usually postponed until CD4 counts fell. No cross-contamination during QIAcube processing was seen in test extractions of a monoclonal T-cell line run alongside 33 polyclonal samples. The cohort contributed about 200 cryopreserved PBMC samples from a few dozen adults with confirmed HIV infection, collected serially over a mean of 6 years (range 1-12). A retrospective serial study tested whether ART initiation and durable HIV suppression were associated with changes in peripheral blood TRB repertoire composition and diversity. Among the approximately 32 participants with HIV, about 11 were female. What the study reported, not specific to this receptor: No data were available on ART adherence, viral resistance or therapy changes, limiting inferences about post-ART repertoire changes. Owing to limited PBMC availability, only the TCR beta chain was sequenced, without alpha chain pairing. HIV repertoires had narrower CDR3 length ranges than controls, and the network structure suggested an antigen-experienced repertoire that shifted only slightly toward naive after ART. Unsorted PBMC were profiled instead of sorted CD4+ and CD8+ T cells because pre-ART samples had limited cell numbers. The samples were dated from about 2004 to 2018, and the ART regimens that were used may be less effective than current ART regimens. Expanded TRB clones identified before ART initiation dominated the repertoire across all time points, though the dominance fluctuated and decreased in many PLHIV after ART. A significant increase in TRB diversity was found to be associated with ART initiation, although TRB diversity was observed to remain significantly below that of transplant donor controls even after long-term ART.

With regard to this clone: The specificity of this receptor is unknown. The sample holds no much larger clone one base away, and base qualities are not on file.

The immunoSEQ hsTCRB v3.0 assay was used at survey level resolution to sequence the TRB variable region. The target sequencing depth for TRB was roughly 40,000-55,000 T-cell genomes per sample. TRB libraries were pooled and sequenced on an Illumina MiSeq using a v3 150-cycle kit. As for the original processing: Repertoire analysis was run in R within a reproducible Nextflow workflow that covered QC, data transformation and analysis. LymphoSeq2, an R package for AIRR-Seq data exploration, was used to implement custom analyses. After excluding a few samples that yielded fewer than 5000 total TRB sequences, under 200 HIV repertoires remained for analysis. Among the approximately 190 retained HIV repertoires, 55 to 60 were collected before ART initiation and 120 to 140 after ART initiation. Each repertoire was downsampled to 5000 TRB nucleotide sequences, and summary statistics were averaged across 100 downsampling iterations. Only TRB sequences with CDR3 regions of at least seven amino acids were retained for analysis. A Shannon entropy-derived clonality score and the Gini coefficient were used to measure diversity. In the repertoire networks, any two of the top 5000 CDR3 amino acid sequences were linked whenever the two sequences differed by an edit distance of one. For TRB CDR3 amino acid sequences, antigen specificity groups and MHC restriction were predicted with GLIPH2. To flag known associations with CMV, EBV, HIV or tissue antigens, CDR3 amino acid sequences were compared against VDJdb and McPAS-TCR. Pre-ART, post-ART and control groups were compared with Wilcoxon signed-rank tests and Holm-Bonferroni correction. The source is immuneACCESS, and TCRdb retained only in-frame sequences with V and J called. Part of the clones is not carried over; for the studies checked, unresolved V genes explain less than half of this, and the remainder is unexplained. V, J and clone size are taken as reported in that table, and D and trimming were inferred from the DNA itself. This sample holds fewer than 40,000 clones; about 85% were observed only once. More than 3% of the sample comes from the top ten.

To be included, a participant needed at least one PBMC sample from before ART initiation plus at least two post-ART samples. All participants with HIV were treated in the United States of America. Before DNA extraction, cryopreserved samples containing about 0.95-10 million PBMC were thawed and washed. At the time of the earliest PBMC sample for each participant with HIV, ages ranged from about 23 to 60 years. PBMC samples from each participant spanned 1-4 timepoints before ART initiation and 2-8 timepoints after ART initiation, with a median of 7 samples. For every participant, serial HIV viral load, CD4+ T-cell count, ART history and demographic data were obtained. Genomic DNA was extracted from unsorted PBMC with a Qiagen kit on a QIAcube, processed in batches of 12 samples. The CDR3 spans 15 residues, from the cysteine through the phenylalanine. Only the CDR3 DNA is retained, 45 bases long and in frame from the first base. The CDR1 and CDR2 encoded by the germline V gene are ENHRY and SYGVKD. Deletion took 7 bases off V and 5 bases off J, with a span of 20 bases between the germline ends.

Here the sequenced sample was unsorted PBMCs, taken 1.9 years after starting antiretroviral therapy. This sequence originates from a man younger than 35 with HIV. Rearrangement joined TRBV10-3 to TRBJ2-5, with a tentative D call of TRBD1 or TRBD2, each matching 6 bases. The CDR3 has the sequence CAIKRSGQGQETQYF. Read as DNA, the sequence is TGTGCCATCAAGAGGAGCGGGCAGGGGCAGGAGACCCAGTACTTC.